This is a list of T cell receptor beta chains from one sample in a study of T cell changes during pregnancy in multiple sclerosis. Measured with immunoSEQ multiplex PCR; TCRdb has only the in-frame clones, and not every one. The top ten hold less than 1.5% of the sample, which has about 40,000 clones, around nine tenths seen once. Sequences were derived from peripheral blood, sampled before pregnancy. Receptor source: a female donor with multiple sclerosis, enrolled in a pregnancy study. The conserved cysteine and the conserved F or W are not part of the CDR3 here.

v_gene	j_gene	CDR3aa
TRBV6-5	TRBJ2-7	ASSGQGAIYEQY
TRBV7-2	-	ASSLEWDSYEQY
TRBV28	TRBJ2-7	ASIPPGLAGSEQY
TRBV7-2	TRBJ1-6	ASSQQSGTAGSPLH